This entry lists 25 T cell receptor beta chains sequenced from one sample in a study of T cell repertoires in cytomegalovirus infection. These receptors' targets are unknown. TCRdb processed the reads anew with MiXCR; each CDR3 protein has one entry. Here the sample spans roughly 860,000 distinct CDR3 sequences, approximately 32% being singletons. This material consisted of cultured CD8+ T cells from PBMCs, taken from culture after CMV antigen stimulation. Receptors were obtained from a human donor in good health (CMV status not recorded). Some clones in this sample may be carry-over from other donors' samples.

The chain uses TRBV11-1 and TRBJ2-3; D is perhaps TRBD1 (5 bases). There are 15 residues in the CDR3. Germline CDR1 and CDR2: SGHAT and FQDESV (reference sequence). V was pared by 5 bases and J by 2 bases, with 14 bases between. The CDR3 DNA sequence: TGTGCCAGCAGCAAGACAGTGCTATTCACAGATACGCAGTATTTT. It is translated as CASSKTVLFTDTQYF.

The chain recombines TRBV27 with TRBJ2-1; unclear D gene. V was shortened by 3 bases and J by 7 bases, with 10 bases between the two germline ends. The CDR3 runs 13 residues. CDR1 and CDR2 from the germline V gene are MNHEY and SMNVEV (reference sequence). The CDR3 spells CASSLNELNEQFF. For the CDR3, the DNA is TGTGCCAGCAGTTTGAATGAGCTAAATGAGCAGTTCTTC.

The gene calls are TRBV19 and TRBJ1-1; TRBD1 matches at 8 bases. The germline V gene has CDR1 LNHDA and CDR2 SQIVND (reference sequence). The CDR3 runs 14 residues. V lost 3 bases to trimming and J lost 6 bases; unmatched junction nucleotides: 6. The CDR3 DNA reads as TGTGCCAGTAGTATGGCAGGGGGCGAGGCTGAAGCTTTCTTT. The encoded protein is CASSMAGGEAEAFF.

This clonotype was seen more than once but under ten times. A single base separates this from a much larger clone, so it may be a read error. The J gene is TRBJ2-7, the V gene TRBV7-8, with D hard to call. Germline loops: CDR1 SGHVS, CDR2 FQNEAQ. This CDR3 spans 12 amino acids. CDR3 bases: TGTGCTGCCGGCCTCAGCTCCTACGAGCAGCACTTC. Amino acids: CAAGLSSYEQHF.

This chain connects TRBV7-9 to TRBJ2-7; TRBD2 agrees at 7 bases. CDR1 is SEHNR, CDR2 FQNEAQ, per germline (reference sequence). Germline trimming cut 5 bases from V and 5 bases from J; bases unmatched to any gene: 3. CDR3 length: 12 residues. CDR3 residues: CASSRGSDEQYF. The CDR3 DNA reads as TGTGCCAGCAGCCGCGGGAGCGACGAGCAGTACTTC.

The sample holds a few counts of this clonotype. As DNA, the CDR3 is TGTGCCAGTAGTCCGCGGACCATGCCTCTTGGCGGGGCCAACGTCCTGACTTTC. Its translation is CASSPRTMPLGGANVLTF. The gene calls are TRBV19 and TRBJ2-6; D is ambiguous. The V and J ends lost 5 bases and 4 bases respectively, with 21 bases between them. The germline gives CDR1 LNHDA, CDR2 SQIVND (reference sequence). This CDR3 has 18 amino acids. Looking up the rest from reference TRBV19 and TRBJ2-6 gives the full variable domain: DGGITQSPKYLFRKEGQNVTLSCEQNLNHDAMYWYRQDPGQGLRLIYYSQIVNDFQKGDIAEGYSVSREKKESFPLTVTSAQKNPTAFYLCASSPRTMPLGGANVLTFGAGSRLTVL.

This clonotype came up many times. V and J are TRBV12-5 and TRBJ2-5; TRBD1 matches at 9 bases. Germline CDR1 and CDR2: LGHNT and FRNRAP. This CDR3 is built from 15 residues. V was clipped by 5 bases and J by 0 bases; unmatched bases: 4. This chain's CDR3 is CASGHWDRDQETQYF. DNA of the CDR3: TGTGCTAGTGGTCATTGGGACAGGGACCAAGAGACCCAGTACTTC.

The rearrangement links TRBV5-6 to TRBJ1-6; 7 bases match TRBD1. Looked up from germline, CDR1 is SGHDT and CDR2 is YYEEEE. The trim removed 4 bases at V and 8 bases at J, leaving 9 bases unmatched. CDR3 size: 15 residues. CDR3 in DNA: TGTGCCAGCAGCCTGTCAGGGGGTTGGGATTCACCCCTCCACTTT. Translating it yields CASSLSGGWDSPLHF. Using reference TRBV5-6 and TRBJ1-6 for the parts outside the CDR3, the full variable domain is DAGVTQSPTHLIKTRGQQVTLRCSPKSGHDTVSWYQQALGQGPQFIFQYYEEEERQRGNFPDRFSGHQFPNYSSELNVNALLLGDSALYLCASSLSGGWDSPLHFGNGTRLTVT.

The chain has TRBV7-6 and TRBJ1-5; 7 nucleotides align to TRBD1. The germline V gene has CDR1 SGHVS and CDR2 FNYEAQ. Trimming cost V 0 bases and J 2 bases; bases outside gene matches: 4. The CDR3 runs to 16 residues. DNA for the CDR3: TGTGCCAGCAGCTTAGCAGGGGGCGAGGGCAATCAGCCCCAGCATTTT. This codes for CASSLAGGEGNQPQHF.

This clonotype was counted between two and nine times. The chain couples TRBV4-1 to TRBJ1-6; 7 bases align to TRBD1. Germline CDR1 reads MGHRA; CDR2 reads YSYEKL. J gave up 10 bases and V 1 base, and 7 bases lay outside the gene matches. This CDR3 is built from 15 residues. The CDR3 protein is CASSQVWQGGSPLHF. CDR3 bases: TGCGCCAGCAGCCAAGTTTGGCAGGGGGGATCACCCCTCCACTTT.

In its sample, this clonotype was seen a few times. The chain joins TRBV10-3 to TRBJ2-7; either TRBD1 or TRBD2 may supply D (6 bases each). This CDR3 has 15 residues. Trimming removed 0 bases from V and 1 base from J, with 10 bases in between. Germline V gene lookup returns CDR1 ENHRY and CDR2 SYGVKD. CDR3 loop: CAISESGGTSYEQYF. The CDR3 DNA reads as TGTGCCATCAGTGAGTCGGGGGGCACGTCCTACGAGCAGTACTTC.

This chain connects TRBV6-6 to TRBJ2-1; TRBD2 matches at 7 bases. This CDR3 is built from 13 residues. V lost 5 bases to trimming and J lost 6 bases; unmatched junction nucleotides: 4. The V gene's germline CDR1 is MNHNY and CDR2 SVGAGI (reference sequence). In DNA, the CDR3 is TGTGCCAGCAGTCCGGGAGGATTCAATGAGCAGTTCTTC. Translated, it gives CASSPGGFNEQFF.

V usage is TRBV3-1 and J usage is TRBJ2-3, with D unclear. This CDR3 comprises 14 residues. Germline CDR1 reads LGHDT; CDR2 reads YNNKEL (reference sequence). V was trimmed by 0 bases and J by 1 base, leaving 5 bases between them. In nucleotides, the CDR3 is TGTGCCAGCAGCCAAGAGGCTGGCACAGATACGCAGTATTTT. Its protein product is CASSQEAGTDTQYF.

This clonotype was recorded at least ten times. The chain links TRBV7-2 to TRBJ2-3; 10 positions match TRBD2. From germline, CDR1 is SGHTA and CDR2 FQGNSA. The CDR3 has 17 residues. With 2 bases clipped from V and 4 bases from J, the junction kept 9 bases outside the gene matches. As DNA, the CDR3 is TGTGCCAGCAGCTTAATAGCGGGGGGCCCACCCGCAGATACGCAGTATTTT. It encodes CASSLIAGGPPADTQYF.

This clonotype has a handful of counts. The J gene is TRBJ1-1, the V gene TRBV19; 8 bases are a match to TRBD1. V shed 0 bases, J shed 8 bases, and the junction held 8 bases outside the gene matches. The CDR3 loop spans 15 amino acids. Germline assignment: CDR1 LNHDA and CDR2 SQIVND (reference sequence). CDR3 nucleotide sequence: TGTGCCAGTAGTATAGATGCCCAGGGGGCCGTGGAAGCTTTCTTT. Amino acid sequence: CASSIDAQGAVEAFF. The full variable domain, its missing parts supplied by reference TRBV19 and TRBJ1-1, is DGGITQSPKYLFRKEGQNVTLSCEQNLNHDAMYWYRQDPGQGLRLIYYSQIVNDFQKGDIAEGYSVSREKKESFPLTVTSAQKNPTAFYLCASSIDAQGAVEAFFGQGTRLTVV.

This clonotype came up once. The chain employs TRBV4-3 and TRBJ2-1, with a weak D call TRBD2 (6 bases). This CDR3 is built from 17 residues. The germline V gene encodes CDR1 LGHNA and CDR2 YSLEER. V shed 0 bases and J shed 5 bases, with 17 bases lying between them. CDR3: CASSQDGDSVTNNEQFF. Written as DNA, the CDR3 is TGCGCCAGCAGCCAAGATGGGGACTCGGTAACAAACAATGAGCAGTTCTTC.

At least ten counts were recorded for this clonotype. The chain is built from TRBV7-8 and TRBJ2-1; D might be TRBD1 or TRBD2, each matching 5 bases. This CDR3 contains 15 residues. The V and J ends lost 5 bases and 3 bases respectively, with 14 bases between them. Germline CDR1 and CDR2: SGHVS and FQNEAQ. The CDR3 sequence: CASSPTGTVYNEQFF. The CDR3 coding sequence is TGTGCCAGCAGCCCTACCGGGACCGTCTACAATGAGCAGTTCTTC.

The gene calls are TRBV28 and TRBJ2-7; TRBD2 matches at 12 bases. The germline gives CDR1 MDHEN, CDR2 SYDVKM. The J segment lost 4 bases and the V segment lost 7 bases, leaving 5 bases of the junction unmatched. The CDR3 has 14 amino acids. The CDR3 DNA reads TGTGCCAGCAAGTCTAGCGGGGGGGCTTACGAGCAGTACGTC. It is translated as CASKSSGGAYEQYV.

The chain combines TRBV27 with TRBJ2-1; D unclear. The CDR3 is 15 amino acids. CDR1 and CDR2 (germline): MNHEY, SMNVEV (reference sequence). The V gene lost 5 bases and the J gene lost 4 bases, with 15 bases spanning the gap. The CDR3 nucleotides read TGTGCCAGCAGTACGACTCCGGCCTTATACAATGAGCAGTTCTTC. It is translated as CASSTTPALYNEQFF.

In its sample, this clonotype was seen many times. The chain carries TRBV7-2 and TRBJ2-5; D remains ambiguous. Germline assignment: CDR1 SGHTA and CDR2 FQGNSA. The CDR3 spans 15 residues. The V gene lost 5 bases and the J gene lost 2 bases, with 15 bases spanning the gap. CDR3 bases: TGTGCCAGCAGCCTAGTCGTCTATTTACAAGAGACCCAGTACTTC. Translated, it gives CASSLVVYLQETQYF.

V usage is TRBV27 and J usage is TRBJ2-7; D remains unclear. The CDR3 runs 13 residues. Per germline, CDR1 MNHEY and CDR2 SMNVEV (reference sequence). V was pared by 3 bases and J by 7 bases, with 13 bases between. CDR3 DNA: TGTGCCAGCAGTTTCTCATTGCTGGGGGAGCAGTACTTC. Translation: CASSFSLLGEQYF.

The rearrangement links TRBV4-3 to TRBJ1-2; 8 nucleotides align to TRBD1. Per the germline V gene, CDR1 is LGHNA and CDR2 is YSLEER. The CDR3 covers 18 residues. The junction had 13 bases not matched to a gene; V was cut back by 0 bases and J by 4 bases. The CDR3 sequence is CASSQDKGTGLLGYGYTF. The CDR3 DNA reads as TGCGCCAGCAGCCAAGATAAAGGGACAGGCCTCTTGGGCTATGGCTACACCTTC.

The rearrangement joins TRBV6-1 to TRBJ2-7; D is ambiguous. Germline CDR1 is MNHNS and CDR2 is SASEGT. There are 11 residues in the CDR3. Trimming shortened V by 10 bases and J by 1 base, and 8 bases separated the two germline ends. Written as DNA, the CDR3 is TGTGCCATCCACTTTTCCTACGAGCAGTACTTC. This gives the protein CAIHFSYEQYF.

In the case of this clonotype: One end of the junction varies from germline; a read error may be responsible. The genes are TRBV16 and TRBJ1-4; possible D gene TRBD1, 5 bases. CDR3 size: 18 residues. In germline, CDR1 is KGHSY, CDR2 FQNENV. The DNA for the CDR3 is TGTGTCAGCAGCACCCCTAATCCATCGGGACCGCGTAATGAAAAACTGTTTTTT. Protein: CVSSTPNPSGPRNEKLFF.

The CDR3 spells CASSLGAGPDYEQYV. DNA for the CDR3: TGTGCCAGCAGCTTAGGGGCAGGTCCGGACTACGAGCAGTACGTC. J is TRBJ2-7 and V is TRBV11-1; no clear D. The V end was cut by 1 base, the J end by 3 bases, with 13 bases between. Germline loops: CDR1 SGHAT, CDR2 FQDESV (reference sequence). The length of the CDR3 is 15 residues.